This T cell receptor beta chain was observed in a study of blood T cell repertoires in COVID-19. Overall study context: PBMCs, B-cell-depleted T cells, or T cells provided the cDNA or gDNA that made up the material.

Participants came from about two dozen US areas, aged roughly 18 to 100 years. Generated by immunoSEQ multiplex PCR, the TCRdb table keeps only in-frame clones and is missing some. The table includes hundreds of thousands of clones, approximately 90% detected once. The receptor's source is a woman between 45 and 65 years old who had recovered from COVID-19. The sequencing input was PBMCs or T cells enriched from blood (not recorded which).

CDR3 DNA: TGTGCCAGCAGCCGACTAGCGGGGGAAGGGAACACCGGGGAGCTGTTTTTT. Its protein is CASSRLAGEGNTGELFF. The V and J genes are TRBV7-3 and TRBJ2-2; TRBD2 agrees at 12 bases. There are 17 residues in the CDR3. Germline V gives CDR1 SGHTA, CDR2 FQGTGA. The V segment lost 5 bases and the J segment 1 base; nucleotides outside the gene matches: 5.